This passage covers 20 T cell receptor beta chains from one sample sequenced in a study of chemoradiotherapy in HPV16-positive cancers. Profiling relied on immunoSEQ multiplex PCR, and the TCRdb table lists in-frame clones only, not all of them. Altogether 25,000 to 40,000 clones are present, approximately 90% being singletons, with the ten largest covering approximately 2.3%. This specimen was blood, taken from a patient who underwent chemoradiotherapy. These receptors were collected from a human donor with HPV-associated anogenital cancer.

The rearrangement uses TRBV6-1 and TRBJ1-5, with 8 nucleotides matching TRBD1. This CDR3 has 16 residues. Germline lookup yields CDR1 MNHNS and CDR2 SASEGT. With 2 bases clipped from V and 5 bases from J, the junction kept 8 bases outside the gene matches. CDR3 residues: CASSESWTGWDQPQHF. DNA of the CDR3: TGTGCCAGCAGTGAAAGTTGGACAGGGTGGGATCAGCCCCAGCATTTT.

The V gene is TRBV5-1, the J gene TRBJ1-1, with no clear D. Germline CDR1 reads SGHRS; CDR2 reads YFSETQ. This CDR3 is built from 15 residues. V gave up 1 base and J gave up 1 base, with 11 bases separating them. The chain's CDR3 is CASSLQGWGNTEAFF. In DNA, the CDR3 is TGCGCCAGCAGCTTGCAAGGGTGGGGGAACACTGAAGCTTTCTTT.

This chain uses TRBV2 with TRBJ2-5, with 11 bases aligning to TRBD2. The V segment lost 3 bases and the J segment 2 bases; nucleotides outside the gene matches: 14. In germline, CDR1 is SNHLY, CDR2 FYNNEI. The CDR3 is 19 amino acids. CDR3 DNA: TGTGCCAGCAGTGATAGTAGGGCTAGCGGGGGGAAGGGGCAAGAGACCCAGTACTTC. Translated, it gives CASSDSRASGGKGQETQYF.

V and J are TRBV5-6 and TRBJ2-2, with D unresolved. Germline assignment: CDR1 SGHDT and CDR2 YYEEEE. This CDR3 is built from 14 residues. V was clipped by 6 bases and J by 4 bases, with 13 bases between them. CDR3 residues: CASTDRVGTGELFF. As DNA, the CDR3 is TGTGCCAGCACTGACCGGGTTGGCACCGGGGAGCTGTTTTTT.

This clone has only a few counts. The V gene is TRBV6-5, the J gene TRBJ1-2; TRBD1 might be the D (6 bases). This CDR3 has 14 amino acids. Trimming removed 2 bases from V and 8 bases from J, with 15 bases in between. Germline V gene data show CDR1 as MNHEY and CDR2 as SVGAGI. CDR3 sequence (DNA): TGTGCCAGCAGTTACGACCTGGACAGTAGAGGCTACACCTTC. Amino acid sequence: CASSYDLDSRGYTF.

The chain has TRBV6-6 and TRBJ2-7, with D perhaps TRBD1 or TRBD2 (5 bases each). V lost 0 bases and J lost 3, with 12 bases in between. Germline CDR1 MNHNY, CDR2 SVGAGI (reference sequence). CDR3 length: 15 residues. CDR3 loop: CASSYSMGEVYEQYF. The CDR3 DNA follows: TGTGCCAGCAGTTACTCGATGGGGGAAGTCTACGAGCAGTACTTC.

The J gene is TRBJ1-4, the V gene TRBV7-9; tentatively, D is TRBD1 (5 bases). CDR3 length equals 16 residues. V dropped 2 bases and J dropped 8 bases, with 18 bases sitting between them. Looked up from germline, CDR1 is SEHNR and CDR2 is FQNEAQ (reference sequence). As DNA, the CDR3 is TGTGCCAGCAGCTTATGGGATGGGGGGGGTGAAGAAAAACTGTTTTTT. This sequence encodes CASSLWDGGGEEKLFF.

CDR3 loop: CSAMINTEAFF. CDR3 nucleotides: TGCAGTGCGATGATAAACACTGAAGCTTTCTTT. The genes are TRBV20-1 and TRBJ1-1; D is undetermined. V shed 6 bases and J shed 2 bases, with 7 bases lying between them. The length of the CDR3 is 11 residues. Germline V lookup: CDR1 DFQATT, CDR2 SNEGSKA (reference sequence).

The count of this clone is one. CDR3 nucleotides: TGCGCCAGCAGCCCCGGGACTCTCGCCCGAGTCGGAGAGCAGTACTTC. Its translation: CASSPGTLARVGEQYF. The V call is TRBV5-1, the J call TRBJ2-7; D may be TRBD2 (6 bases). Germline V gives CDR1 SGHRS, CDR2 YFSETQ. V was trimmed by 4 bases and J by 7 bases, leaving 24 bases between them. The CDR3 contains 16 residues.

This sequence joins TRBV5-4 and TRBJ1-6, with unresolved D. The CDR3 extends over 12 amino acids. The germline V gene has CDR1 SGHNT and CDR2 YYREEE (reference sequence). Between the trimmed V and J ends, which lost 2 bases and 7 bases, there was a span of 4 bases. CDR3 nucleotides: TGTGCCAGCAGCTTTGGGAATTCACCCCTCCACTTT. This sequence encodes CASSFGNSPLHF.

This chain uses TRBV9 with TRBJ2-5, with 8 bases matching TRBD2. The V segment lost 5 bases and the J segment 5 bases; nucleotides outside the gene matches: 11. Germline V CDR1 and CDR2: SGDLS, YYNGEE. The CDR3 has 15 residues. This CDR3 is CASSPSGGRSETQYF. The CDR3 DNA reads TGTGCCAGCAGTCCGAGCGGGGGAAGATCCGAGACCCAGTACTTC.

CDR3 nucleotide sequence: TGCGCCAGCAGCCGGACAACAAACAGGGGAGGGTCCCCAGATACGCAGTATTTT. It codes for CASSRTTNRGGSPDTQYF. The V gene is TRBV4-3, the J gene TRBJ2-3; D tentatively fits TRBD1 or TRBD2 (7 bases each). The CDR3 runs 18 residues. CDR1 is LGHNA, CDR2 YSLEER, per germline. Trimming took 4 bases from V and 4 from J, leaving 24 bases between them.

This clone was seen just once. This CDR3 is CASSLVGDLRFF. The CDR3 DNA reads as TGTGCCAGCAGCTTAGTCGGGGACCTTCGGTTCTTC. The genes are TRBV7-8 and TRBJ2-1; D may correspond to TRBD1 or TRBD2 (5 bases each). Germline values: CDR1 SGHVS, CDR2 FQNEAQ. V dropped 1 base and J dropped 15 bases, with 13 bases sitting between them. This CDR3 has 12 amino acids.

The chain employs TRBV13 and TRBJ2-3; 8 positions match TRBD2. Germline loops: CDR1 PRHDT, CDR2 FYEKMQ (reference sequence). Unmatched junction bases numbered 6, after V lost 3 bases and J lost 4 bases. The CDR3 is 15 residues long. The CDR3 sequence: CASSFKTGGADTQYF. The CDR3 DNA follows: TGTGCCAGCAGCTTCAAAACGGGAGGGGCAGATACGCAGTATTTT.

This sequence joins TRBV7-6 and TRBJ1-2; weak D call: TRBD1 (6 bases). Trimming shortened V by 5 bases and J by 4 bases, and 17 bases separated the two germline ends. Germline CDR1 is SGHVS and CDR2 is FNYEAQ. The CDR3 covers 15 residues. CDR3 sequence (DNA): TGTGCCAGCAGCCTTAGACAGGCAGCCCTCTATGGCTACACCTTC. Its protein is CASSLRQAALYGYTF.

The chain recombines TRBV6-5 with TRBJ1-2; D ambiguous. The V gene lost 2 bases and the J gene lost 5 bases, with 15 bases spanning the gap. Germline lookup yields CDR1 MNHEY and CDR2 SVGAGI. The CDR3 is 15 residues long. CDR3 region: CASSYNSIGGYGYTF. The CDR3, as DNA: TGTGCCAGCAGTTACAACTCGATAGGAGGGTATGGCTACACCTTC.

This clone was seen just once. CDR3 bases: TGTGCCAGCAGCTTAGGCGGGGGAAGGACAGATACGCAGTATTTT. It yields the protein CASSLGGGRTDTQYF. The chain has TRBV13 and TRBJ2-3, with TRBD2 as a possible D gene (6 bases). CDR1 and CDR2 (germline): PRHDT, FYEKMQ (reference sequence). Trimming left V 0 bases short and J 3 bases short, with 10 bases between. This CDR3 contains 15 residues.

The rearrangement links TRBV6-5 to TRBJ1-2, with D perhaps TRBD1 (5 bases). Looked up from germline, CDR1 is MNHEY and CDR2 is SVGAGI. The ends were cut back, 6 bases at V and 4 bases at J, with 18 bases in the middle. The CDR3 extends over 15 amino acids. CDR3 nucleotides: TGTGCCAGCAGACCAGGGATCGGTGGCTTCTATGGCTACACCTTC. Its translation: CASRPGIGGFYGYTF.

This clone was recorded only once. The V call is TRBV18, the J call TRBJ1-5; a weak D match, TRBD1 (6 bases). There are 14 residues in the CDR3. Germline V gene sequence: CDR1 KGHSH, CDR2 LQKENI. V lost 5 bases to trimming and J lost 5 bases, with 13 bases between them. The CDR3 region is CASSSGQTHQPQHF. CDR3 in DNA: TGTGCCAGCTCATCAGGACAGACCCATCAGCCCCAGCATTTT.

This clone has only one observation. The rearrangement joins TRBV19 to TRBJ2-6; maybe TRBD1 (5 bases). Trimming shortened V by 9 bases and J by 0 bases, and 21 bases separated the two germline ends. CDR3 length equals 18 residues. The V gene's germline CDR1 is LNHDA and CDR2 SQIVND (reference sequence). The CDR3 DNA reads as TGTGCCAGCTACAAGGGGCTCCTTATACCCTCTGGGGCCAACGTCCTGACTTTC. Amino acid sequence: CASYKGLLIPSGANVLTF. The full variable domain, rest sourced from reference TRBV19 and TRBJ2-6, is DGGITQSPKYLFRKEGQNVTLSCEQNLNHDAMYWYRQDPGQGLRLIYYSQIVNDFQKGDIAEGYSVSREKKESFPLTVTSAQKNPTAFYLCASYKGLLIPSGANVLTFGAGSRLTVL.